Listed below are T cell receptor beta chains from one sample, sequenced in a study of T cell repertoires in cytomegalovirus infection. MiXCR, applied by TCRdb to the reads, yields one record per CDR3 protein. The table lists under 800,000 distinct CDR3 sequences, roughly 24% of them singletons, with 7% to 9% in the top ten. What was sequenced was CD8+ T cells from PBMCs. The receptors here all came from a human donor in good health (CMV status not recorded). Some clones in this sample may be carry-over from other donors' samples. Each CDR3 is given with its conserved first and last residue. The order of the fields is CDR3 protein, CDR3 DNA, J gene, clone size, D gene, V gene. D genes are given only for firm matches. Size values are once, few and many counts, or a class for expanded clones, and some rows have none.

CATKGSENTGELFF | TGTGCAACGAAAGGGTCAGAGAACACCGGGGAGCTGTTTTTT | TRBJ2-2 | NA | NA | TRBV25-1
CSVEDLNAGTEAFF | TGCAGCGTTGAAGATCTGAACGCCGGAACCGAAGCTTTCTTT | TRBJ1-1 | NA | NA | TRBV29-1
CATSSPEAETQYF | TGTGCCACCAGCAGCCCCGAGGCGGAGACCCAGTACTTC | TRBJ2-5 | few | NA | TRBV15
CASSHILRTGQDGYTF | TGTGCCAGCAGTCACATCCTTAGAACAGGACAGGATGGCTACACCTTC | TRBJ1-2 | many | TRBD1 | TRBV6-2/TRBV6-3
CASSEYWTGGSDGYTF | TGTGCCAGCAGTGAATACTGGACAGGGGGGTCAGATGGCTACACCTTC | TRBJ1-2 | NA | TRBD1 | TRBV2
CASSLGVDEAFF | TGTGCCAGCAGTCTGGGTGTTGATGAAGCTTTCTTT | TRBJ1-1 | many | NA | TRBV6-6
CASSSRTSGDQETQYF | TGTGCCAGCAGCTCTAGGACTAGCGGGGACCAAGAGACCCAGTACTTC | TRBJ2-5 | many | TRBD2 | TRBV7-9
CASSPRTRRDNEQFF | TGTGCCAGCAGCCCTCGGACTAGAAGGGACAATGAGCAGTTCTTC | TRBJ2-1 | few | TRBD2 | TRBV13
CASSSGGHPYGYTF | TGTGCCAGCAGTTCCGGGGGACATCCCTATGGCTACACCTTC | TRBJ1-2 | NA | NA | TRBV28
CASSIKRRYKEIDTQYF | TGTGCCAGCAGCATTAAAAGGCGATACAAAGAGATAGATACGCAGTATTTT | TRBJ2-3 | many | NA | TRBV7-2
CASSVRGDHEQFF | TGTGCCAGCAGTGTCCGGGGGGATCATGAGCAGTTCTTC | TRBJ2-1 | few | TRBD2 | TRBV6-4
CATEQRAYGYTF | TGTGCCACCGAACAGAGAGCTTATGGCTACACCTTC | TRBJ1-2 | few | NA | TRBV2
CASSQRPAYNEQFF | TGTGCCAGCAGCCAACGGCCAGCTTACAATGAGCAGTTCTTC | TRBJ2-1 | NA | NA | TRBV3-1
CASSQTGTGISDTQYF | TGCGCCAGCAGCCAGACTGGGACAGGGATCTCCGATACGCAGTATTTT | TRBJ2-3 | many | TRBD1 | TRBV4-1
CASSLGVLNEQFF | TGTGCCAGCAGCTTAGGTGTCCTAAATGAGCAGTTCTTC | TRBJ2-1 | many | NA | TRBV7-6
CAIRAWVEGTDTQYF | TGTGCCATCAGAGCATGGGTGGAAGGCACAGATACGCAGTATTTT | TRBJ2-3 | NA | NA | TRBV10-3
CASSYLKGGGYGYTF | TGTGCCAGCAGCTACCTCAAAGGGGGCGGCTATGGCTACACCTTC | TRBJ1-2 | many | TRBD1 | TRBV7-9
CASSLVAASSPHTGELFF | TGTGCCAGCAGCTTAGTAGCGGCTTCCTCCCCCCACACCGGGGAGCTGTTTTTT | TRBJ2-2 | many | NA | TRBV7-8